This T cell receptor beta chain was observed in a study of blood T cells in healthy people across ages. Then a second PCR, running about 6 to 11 cycles, was carried out with a sample-barcoded 5' primer and a J-beta primer mix. MiXCR, run by TCRdb on the 5' RACE reads, gives a single entry per CDR3 protein. The table includes about 1,500,000 distinct CDR3 sequences, 42% detected once. A single count supports this clonotype. V lost 4 bases and J 5 bases, leaving 15 bases between the germline ends. This CDR3 has 15 residues. Germline assignment: CDR1 MNHEY and CDR2 SVGAGI. The receptor was isolated from a woman between 18 and 30 years old in good health. What was sequenced was blood. V gene TRBV6-5 combines with J gene TRBJ2-1; D is uncertain. The CDR3 is CASSFLRVTDNEQFF. The CDR3 region has the DNA TGTGCCAGCAGTTTTCTTAGAGTTACAGACAATGAGCAGTTCTTC.